This entry lists 22 T cell receptor beta chains sequenced from one sample in a study of identical twins. TCRdb re-analysed the 5' RACE reads in MiXCR, keeping a single row per CDR3 protein. This table has about 690,000 distinct CDR3 sequences, around 6% appearing once. Sequencing was performed on naive T cells sorted from blood. Receptors originate from a man aged 18 to 30 in good health.

This rearrangement joins TRBV5-1 to TRBJ1-2; possible D gene TRBD1, 6 bases. Trimming removed 0 bases at V and 4 bases at J, with 13 bases between. The CDR3 totals 15 residues. The germline V gene has CDR1 SGHRS and CDR2 YFSETQ. Here the CDR3 reads CASSLEGGMGYGYTF. In DNA form, the CDR3 reads TGCGCCAGCAGCTTGGAAGGGGGTATGGGCTATGGCTACACCTTC.

This clonotype was found a few times. This chain joins TRBV28 and TRBJ2-7, with D possibly matching TRBD2 (5 bases). The CDR3 consists of 13 residues. Germline CDR1 reads MDHEN; CDR2 reads SYDVKM. The V gene lost 8 bases and the J gene lost 6 bases, with 17 bases spanning the gap. The CDR3 spells CASSTGSRSEQYF. In DNA form, the CDR3 reads TGTGCCAGCTCAACGGGGTCTCGGAGCGAGCAGTACTTC.

This clonotype came up many times. The chain joins TRBV12-3 or TRBV12-4 to TRBJ1-5; no firm D call. The CDR3 sequence is 14 residues long. Trimming pared 3 bases from V and 4 bases from J, leaving 10 bases between. The CDR3 region is CASSFIGGNQPQHF. The CDR3 nucleotides read TGTGCCAGCAGTTTCATAGGTGGGAATCAGCCCCAGCATTTT.

This clonotype was detected ten times or more. The rearrangement joins TRBV6-5 to TRBJ2-7; D is unclear. This CDR3 has 16 residues. V was shortened by 0 bases and J by 2 bases, with 14 bases between the two germline ends. Germline V gene data show CDR1 as MNHEY and CDR2 as SVGAGI. CDR3 bases: TGTGCCAGCAGTTACTCGTGGGTCGGAACCACCTACGAGCAGTACTTC. The encoded protein is CASSYSWVGTTYEQYF.

This rearrangement joins TRBV7-2 to TRBJ2-2, with 7 positions matching TRBD1. This CDR3 comprises 14 residues. The germline CDR1 and CDR2 sequences are SGHTA and FQGNSA. Trimming at V came to 5 bases and at J to 4 bases, leaving 4 bases not matched to a gene. CDR3 amino acids: CASSQTGPTGELFF. As DNA, the CDR3 is TGTGCCAGCAGCCAGACAGGGCCCACCGGGGAGCTGTTTTTT.

In its sample, this clonotype was seen many times. This chain joins TRBV5-1 and TRBJ2-1; TRBD2 agrees at 8 bases. The CDR3 contains 17 residues. J was trimmed by 9 bases and V by 7 bases; bases with no gene match: 21. CDR1 SGHRS and CDR2 YFSETQ come from the germline V gene. CDR3 loop: CASFRGGWREESSEQFF. In DNA, the CDR3 is TGCGCCAGCTTCCGTGGGGGCTGGCGGGAGGAATCGAGTGAGCAGTTCTTC.

This clonotype was counted at least ten times. The J gene is TRBJ2-1, the V gene TRBV6-4; D remains unclear. CDR3 length: 13 residues. The germline V gene has CDR1 MRHNA and CDR2 SNTAGT. V gave up 5 bases and J gave up 6 bases, with 11 bases separating them. The CDR3 sequence is CASSNGFGNEQFF. The CDR3 nucleotides are TGTGCCAGCAGTAACGGGTTTGGCAATGAGCAGTTCTTC.

This clonotype was seen repeatedly, ten times or more. V is TRBV20-1 and J is TRBJ2-7; TRBD2 agrees at 8 bases. Trimming removed 5 bases from V and 2 bases from J; junction bases left unmatched: 2. The length of the CDR3 is 12 residues. Germline V CDR1 and CDR2: DFQATT, SNEGSKA (reference sequence). The CDR3 DNA reads as TGCAGTGCTCTTAGCGGGACCTACGAGCAGTACGTC. It specifies CSALSGTYEQYV.

This chain uses TRBV5-7 with TRBJ2-7; D is undetermined. TRBV5-7 is an ORF; its function is uncertain. The CDR3 spans 17 residues. V lost 4 bases and J lost 7, with 27 bases in between. The CDR3, as DNA: TGTGCCAGCAGCACCCGAATTACGCGGAGAAGTAGCTATGAGCAGTACGTC. This codes for CASSTRITRRSSYEQYV.

CDR3 DNA: TGCAGTGCTAGTGGGTCGTTTGTGGTTAGCTACAATGAGCAGTTCTTC. The encoded protein is CSASGSFVVSYNEQFF. The chain has TRBV20-1 and TRBJ2-1; D gene unclear. Trimming removed 3 bases at V and 3 bases at J, with 18 bases between. The germline V gene encodes CDR1 DFQATT and CDR2 SNEGSKA (reference sequence). The length of the CDR3 is 16 residues.

This clonotype came up a few times. This chain links TRBV6-4 with TRBJ2-1; TRBD1 matches 7 bases. Germline CDR1 MRHNA, CDR2 SNTAGT. V gave up 6 bases and J gave up 2 bases; unmatched junction bases: 7. The length of the CDR3 is 15 residues. The CDR3 loop is CASREEGGAYNEQFF. The DNA for the CDR3 is TGTGCCAGCAGGGAAGAAGGGGGCGCCTACAATGAGCAGTTCTTC.

The rearrangement joins TRBV4-1 to TRBJ2-5, with a tentative D call TRBD2 (5 bases). The germline gives CDR1 MGHRA, CDR2 YSYEKL. V dropped 4 bases and J dropped 5 bases, with 14 bases sitting between them. The CDR3 covers 14 residues. This CDR3 is CASSLRRGPETQYF. CDR3 DNA: TGCGCCAGCAGCCTCCGGAGAGGGCCGGAGACCCAGTACTTC.

This clonotype occurred a few times. The chain joins TRBV12-3 or TRBV12-4 to TRBJ2-1; TRBD2 might be the D (7 bases). This CDR3 spans 13 amino acids. V shed 3 bases and J shed 9 bases, with 12 bases lying between them. CDR3 coding DNA: TGTGCCAGCAGTTTTGGGGGGGCGCTTGAGCAGTTCTTC. Translation: CASSFGGALEQFF.

This clonotype was seen at least ten times. The chain combines TRBV5-1 with TRBJ2-7; tentative D call: TRBD1 (5 bases). Germline-derived CDR1 and CDR2 are SGHRS and YFSETQ. The CDR3 has 13 residues. V was shortened by 4 bases and J by 7 bases, with 15 bases between the two germline ends. The DNA for the CDR3 is TGCGCCAGCAGCGGACAACATCGGAGTGAGCAGTACGTC. The encoded protein is CASSGQHRSEQYV.

This clonotype showed up many times. The chain has TRBV7-2 and TRBJ2-1; D gene ambiguous. Germline values: CDR1 SGHTA, CDR2 FQGNSA. The ends were cut back, 2 bases at V and 8 bases at J, with 7 bases in the middle. This CDR3 region has 12 residues. The CDR3, as DNA: TGTGCCAGCAGCTTAATGGGTTATGAGCAGTTCTTC. Amino acid sequence: CASSLMGYEQFF.

This clonotype was counted ten times or more. The chain uses TRBV15 and TRBJ2-1; D ambiguous. The V and J ends lost 1 base and 10 bases respectively, with 8 bases between them. The CDR3 consists of 12 residues. From germline, CDR1 is LNHNV and CDR2 YYDKDF (reference sequence). DNA of the CDR3: TGTGCCACCAGCAGAGGCAAAGAGGAGCAGTTCTTC. It yields the protein CATSRGKEEQFF.

The chain employs TRBV28 and TRBJ2-1; D is possibly TRBD1 or TRBD2 (5 bases each). CDR3 length: 18 amino acids. From germline, CDR1 is MDHEN and CDR2 SYDVKM. V was cut by 6 bases and J by 0 bases, with 21 bases left in between. The CDR3 coding sequence is TGTGCCAGCAGCATTCCGAACTTCTGGGGGAGCTCCTACAATGAGCAGTTCTTC. This sequence encodes CASSIPNFWGSSYNEQFF.

This clonotype was detected ten times or more. The chain carries TRBV5-1 and TRBJ2-1; 11 bases line up with TRBD2. In germline, CDR1 is SGHRS, CDR2 YFSETQ. This CDR3 spans 13 amino acids. V was clipped by 4 bases and J by 10 bases; unmatched bases: 4. The CDR3 DNA reads TGCGCCAGCAGCCCCTGGACTAGCGGGGAGCAGTTCTTC. It codes for CASSPWTSGEQFF.

This clonotype has a count of ten or more. CDR3: CASSLSANEQYF. The CDR3 DNA reads as TGTGCCAGCAGCTTATCCGCCAACGAGCAGTACTTC. J is TRBJ2-7 and V is TRBV7-2; the D is unclear. The germline V and J ends were trimmed by 2 bases and 5 bases, with 7 bases remaining between them. The CDR3 has 12 residues. Germline CDR1 and CDR2: SGHTA and FQGNSA.

V usage is TRBV18 and J usage is TRBJ2-1; a possible D gene is TRBD1 (5 bases). CDR3 size: 19 residues. Germline V gene lookup returns CDR1 KGHSH and CDR2 LQKENI. V gave up 1 base and J gave up 4 bases, with 23 bases separating them. As DNA, the CDR3 is TGTGCCAGCTCACCACTCCTACCCGACAGTTTTGGCAGGTACAATGAGCAGTTCTTC. Protein product: CASSPLLPDSFGRYNEQFF.

This clonotype was detected a few times. The chain is built from TRBV7-9 and TRBJ2-1; D is possibly TRBD2 (5 bases). Trimming took 3 bases from V and 2 from J, leaving 8 bases between them. In germline, CDR1 is SEHNR, CDR2 FQNEAQ (reference sequence). This CDR3 has 14 residues. The CDR3 DNA reads as TGTGCCAGCAGCTTCGAGAGGGCCTACAATGAGCAGTTCTTC. It yields the protein CASSFERAYNEQFF.

This clonotype was observed at least ten times. This chain uses TRBV3-1 with TRBJ2-1; TRBD2 might be the D (5 bases). V was shortened by 0 bases and J by 10 bases, with 16 bases between the two germline ends. Germline V gene sequence: CDR1 LGHDT, CDR2 YNNKEL (reference sequence). This CDR3 is built from 15 residues. The CDR3 DNA follows: TGTGCCAGCAGCCAAGATCTCGGGGTTTCTCCCGAGCAGTTCTTC. Protein: CASSQDLGVSPEQFF.